Listed below are T cell receptor beta chains from one sample, sequenced in a study of T cell repertoires in cytomegalovirus infection. TCRdb reprocessed the reads via MiXCR and lists one record per CDR3 protein. This sample has fewer than 200,000 distinct CDR3 sequences; approximately 19% occur once, and the top ten carry around 2.7%. The sample consisted of PBMCs. The receptors were sampled from a human donor in good health (CMV status not recorded). Some clones in this sample may be carry-over from other donors' samples. The CDR3 runs from the conserved cysteine through the conserved F or W. A D gene is named only where the DNA matches it firmly. Size values are once, few and many counts, or a class for expanded clones, and some rows have none.

D	size	J	V	DNA	CDR3
NA	NA	TRBJ1-1	TRBV6-6	TGTGCCAGCAGGGGGGCTCCTTCGGGCGCTGAAGCTTTCTTT	CASRGAPSGAEAFF
NA	NA	TRBJ2-1	TRBV7-2	TGTGCCAGCAGCAAGCAGGGGCCTAACTCCTACAAGGAGCAGTTCTTC	CASSKQGPNSYKEQFF
NA	NA	TRBJ1-2	TRBV15	TGTGCCACCAGCAGAGAAGGGGCACGGACATGGCCCTATGGCTACACCTTC	CATSREGARTWPYGYTF
TRBD2	few	TRBJ2-1	TRBV7-2	TGTGCCAGCAGCTTTGTCAGCGGGGGCCAGTTCTTC	CASSFVSGGQFF
NA	few	TRBJ1-6	TRBV19	TGTGCCAGTAGTACCTCTTCGACCAGAACACCCCTCCACTTT	CASSTSSTRTPLHF
TRBD2	few	TRBJ2-3	TRBV6-2/TRBV6-3	TGTGCCAGCAGTTCTAAAGGGACTAGCGGGAGGGTGACGCAGTATTTT	CASSSKGTSGRVTQYF
NA	few	TRBJ2-2	TRBV19	TGTGCCAGTAGTCTGAAAAGCCCGAACACCGGGGAGCTGTTTTTT	CASSLKSPNTGELFF
TRBD2	few	TRBJ2-7	TRBV12-3/TRBV12-4	TGTGCCAGCAGGTCCAATAGCGGGGGGAGCTCCTACGAGCAGTACTTC	CASRSNSGGSSYEQYF
NA	many	TRBJ2-7	TRBV7-2	TGTGCCAGCAGCCCCGGGGAATATATCTACGAGCAGTACTTC	CASSPGEYIYEQYF
TRBD1	NA	TRBJ2-3	TRBV7-9	TGTGCCAGCAGCCTACAGGGGGGTACGCAGTATTTT	CASSLQGGTQYF
NA	NA	TRBJ1-1	TRBV7-3	TGTGCCAGCACCCCCGGGGCCGCGAACACTGAAGCTTTCTTT	CASTPGAANTEAFF
NA	many	TRBJ1-2	TRBV7-2	TGTGCCAGCAGCTTGGACAGCGGCTATGGCTACACCTTC	CASSLDSGYGYTF
NA	NA	TRBJ1-5	TRBV7-6	TGTGCCAGCAGCTTAGGCCACCCTAATCAGCCCCAGCATTTT	CASSLGHPNQPQHF
NA	NA	TRBJ2-6	TRBV24-1	TGTGCCACCGGAACAGGCGGACTTGCTGGGGCCAACGTCCTGACTTTC	CATGTGGLAGANVLTF
TRBD2	NA	TRBJ2-1	TRBV12-5	TGTGCTAGTGGTTTGGGACTAGCGGGAGGGAGCTCCTACAATGAGCAGTTCTTC	CASGLGLAGGSSYNEQFF
TRBD1	NA	TRBJ2-5	TRBV6-2/TRBV6-3	TGTGCCAGCGACAGGGGAAGTGTTGAGACCCAGTACTTC	CASDRGSVETQYF
NA	NA	TRBJ1-2	TRBV14	TGTGCCAGCAGCCAAGAGGGGGTCTATGGCTACACCTTC	CASSQEGVYGYTF
TRBD2	NA	TRBJ2-3	TRBV30	TGTGCCTGGAGTGCGTATAGCGGGTTGACAGATACGCAGTATTTT	CAWSAYSGLTDTQYF
TRBD1	many	TRBJ1-2	TRBV7-2	TGTGCCAGCAGCGCACAGGGGAACTATGGCTACACCTTC	CASSAQGNYGYTF
NA	NA	TRBJ2-7	TRBV11-2	TGTGCCAGTTTAGGAGGCTCCTACGAGCAGTACTTC	CASLGGSYEQYF
NA	few	TRBJ2-1	TRBV9	TGTGCCAGCAGCAAGAGGGGCGGGGAATCCTACAATGAGCAGTTCTTC	CASSKRGGESYNEQFF
NA	many	TRBJ2-1	TRBV7-2	TGTGCCAGCAGCCACCCAGGGAGCGAGCAGTTCTTC	CASSHPGSEQFF
TRBD1	NA	TRBJ2-2	TRBV28	TGTGCCAGCAGTTTCGGGGGACAGGGGGACGGGGAGCTGTTTTTT	CASSFGGQGDGELFF
NA	many	TRBJ1-3	TRBV12-3/TRBV12-4	TGTGCCAGCAGTCTCCGACGGATCTCTGGAAACACCATATATTTT	CASSLRRISGNTIYF
TRBD2	few	TRBJ2-5	TRBV5-1	TGCGCCAGCAGCTCATCATCGGGACTAGCGGGAGAAGAGACCCAGTACTTC	CASSSSSGLAGEETQYF
NA	NA	TRBJ2-2	TRBV7-3	TGTGCCAGCAGCTTAGGAGCGAACACCGGGGAGCTGTTTTTT	CASSLGANTGELFF
NA	NA	TRBJ1-1	TRBV6-2/TRBV6-3	TGTGCCAGCAGTTCCATCGCTACGGGACTACTGAACACTGAAGCTTTCTTT	CASSSIATGLLNTEAFF
NA	few	TRBJ2-7	TRBV19	TGTGCCAGTACCGATATGGGGCAACCCTACGAGCAGTACTTC	CASTDMGQPYEQYF
TRBD2	NA	TRBJ2-2	TRBV20-1	TGCAGTGCTAGAGATGGAGGCGGGAGTCGTACCGGGGAGCTGTTTTTT	CSARDGGGSRTGELFF
TRBD1	few	TRBJ2-3	TRBV7-2	TGTGCCAGCAGCTTGAGGGGGCGCACAGATACGCAGTATTTT	CASSLRGRTDTQYF
NA	many	TRBJ2-5	TRBV7-2	TGTGCCAGCAGCCCCTTAGCGGCAGGACGGACCCAGTACTTC	CASSPLAAGRTQYF
NA	NA	TRBJ2-7	TRBV7-9	TGTGCCAGCAGCTCAGGGCCGATGGAGCAGTACTTC	CASSSGPMEQYF
TRBD1	many	TRBJ2-7	TRBV7-8	TGTGCCAGCACAAGGGACAGGAGCTCCTACGAGCAGTACTTC	CASTRDRSSYEQYF
NA	many	TRBJ2-7	TRBV7-8	TGTGCCAGCAGCTTAGAACGGGAAGGGCAGGCCCACTACGAGCAGTACTTC	CASSLEREGQAHYEQYF
NA	NA	TRBJ2-3	TRBV29-1	TGCAGCGTTTTTTCGGCGGCCTCAGATACGCAGTATTTT	CSVFSAASDTQYF
TRBD2	few	TRBJ2-1	TRBV20-1	TGCAGTGCTAGACTCAAAGCGGGGCAAAGCTACAATGAGCAGTTCTTC	CSARLKAGQSYNEQFF
TRBD1	many	TRBJ1-4	TRBV7-9	TGTGCCAGCAGCCCCCCGGGACAGGAAAAACTGTTTTTT	CASSPPGQEKLFF
TRBD1	few	TRBJ2-3	TRBV28	TGTGCCAGCAGCCAAAGACAGGGCCGGGCAGATACGCAGTATTTT	CASSQRQGRADTQYF
NA	many	TRBJ2-7	TRBV7-8	TGTGCCAGCAGCCCCGGAGGCACCTACGAGCAGTACTTC	CASSPGGTYEQYF
TRBD1	many	TRBJ1-1	TRBV5-1	TGCGCCAGCAGCGCTACAGGGGGCACTGAAGCTTTCTTT	CASSATGGTEAFF
NA	NA	TRBJ1-2	TRBV29-1	TGCAGCGTTGTGCAGGGTATGGGCTATGGCTACACCTTC	CSVVQGMGYGYTF
NA	many	TRBJ1-1	TRBV7-2	TGTGCCAGCAGCTTAGCGTTAGGGATGAACACTGAAGCTTTCTTT	CASSLALGMNTEAFF
TRBD2	many	TRBJ2-7	TRBV6-2/TRBV6-3	TGTGCCAGCAGTTACTCTGGGCTAGCGGGAGAACTGAGCTCCTACGAGCAGTACTTC	CASSYSGLAGELSSYEQYF
NA	NA	TRBJ1-1	TRBV20-1	TGCAGTGCTAGCCCCCCAACGAACACTGAAGCTTTCTTT	CSASPPTNTEAFF
NA	many	TRBJ2-7	TRBV7-2	TGTGCCAGCAGCTTAGGGTTCGGGGACTCCTACGAGCAGTACTTC	CASSLGFGDSYEQYF
NA	many	TRBJ1-1	TRBV20-1	TGCAGTGCTTTCCGAGGGGGGGCGAACACTGAAGCTTTCTTT	CSAFRGGANTEAFF
TRBD1	NA	TRBJ2-7	TRBV5-1	TGCGCCAGCAGCTCTGGGACAGGGTATGAGGAACTGAGATACGAGCAGTACTTC	CASSSGTGYEELRYEQYF
TRBD2	NA	TRBJ2-7	TRBV6-2/TRBV6-3	TGTGCCAGCAGTCCTCTAGCGGGAGGACCCTACGAGCAGTACTTC	CASSPLAGGPYEQYF
NA	few	TRBJ2-7	TRBV7-3	TGTGCCAGCAGCTTATCCCCGGGGCGCGCAGACGAGCAGTACTTC	CASSLSPGRADEQYF
NA	NA	TRBJ2-2	TRBV28	TGTGCCGGGGCAACTAGGGGGTCCGGGGAGCTGTTTTTT	CAGATRGSGELFF
TRBD2	many	TRBJ2-1	TRBV30	TGTGCCTGGAGTCCATCGACCGGGACTAGCGGGAGGATGTACTCCTACAATGAGCAGTTCTTC	CAWSPSTGTSGRMYSYNEQFF
NA	NA	TRBJ2-5	TRBV29-1	TGCAGCGTTGAGGTGGGACTTGAGACCCAGTACTTC	CSVEVGLETQYF
NA	NA	TRBJ2-2	TRBV6-6	TGTGCCAGCAGTACCACCGGGCGCACCGGGGAGCTGTTTTTT	CASSTTGRTGELFF
TRBD1	once	TRBJ2-7	TRBV19	TGTGCCACTACGGCCGGGACAGGGGGCGACGAGCAGTACTTC	CATTAGTGGDEQYF
TRBD1	NA	TRBJ1-5	TRBV2	TGTGCCAGCAGTTTGGACAGGGGTGGAAATCAGCCCCAGCATTTT	CASSLDRGGNQPQHF
NA	few	TRBJ1-3	TRBV4-1	TGCGCCAGCAGCCGAGAGACAGGCTCTGGAAACACCATATATTTT	CASSRETGSGNTIYF
TRBD1	NA	TRBJ2-7	TRBV15	TGTGCCACCAGTACCCACAGGGGCTACGAGCAGTACTTC	CATSTHRGYEQYF
TRBD2	many	TRBJ2-1	TRBV7-9	TGTGCCAGCAGCCTGGGACTAGCGAGCTCCTACAATGAGCAGTTCTTC	CASSLGLASSYNEQFF
NA	NA	TRBJ1-1	TRBV14	TGTGCCAGCAGGGGAGTAGCAGGCCTCACTGAAGCTTTCTTT	CASRGVAGLTEAFF